This TCR beta chain was sequenced for a study of shared clonotypes between healthy human individuals (dated by TCRdb to the early 2020s). With regard to the full study: The cohort comprised two women and a few men aged 18 to 49 years. Different laboratories and diverse techniques were used to prepare libraries and sequence TCR repertoires, to increase sequencing depth and limit assay-specific biases. Between about 0.94 and 8.9 billion PBMCs per donor were obtained by leukapheresis. To estimate repertoire size and how much clonotypes are shared between individuals, the study performed deep sequencing of blood TCR repertoires from a handful of healthy adults. For each donor, three plates each were used for CD4 naive and CD4 memory, two plates were used for CD8 naive, and one plate was used for CD8 memory.

Using the deep immunoSEQ assay, multiplex PCR amplified TCR CDR3 regions from genomic DNA. Genomic DNA extracted from each cell subset was distributed evenly over all wells of several immunoSEQ 96-well plates, and each plate served as one replicate. For sorted subsets, each replicate PCR was loaded with 200 ng genomic DNA, equivalent to about 30,000 T cell genomes. Purified libraries were quantified with a Qubit 3.0 fluorometer, sized on a Bioanalyzer 2100, and re-quantified with the KAPA Library Quantification kit. Every immunoSEQ 96-well plate was sequenced on a dedicated single-read 150-cycle Illumina NextSeq 550 flow cell. From the authors' description of their analysis: Because only junctional sequences without quality scores were contained in the immunoSEQ output, filtering matching that applied to full-length reads could not be performed. Sequences were annotated with PyIR, a Python wrapper for IgBLAST v1.9, and V/J genes and CDR3 were assigned using IMGT germline references. Any read was removed if the V/J assignment was weak (E-value above 1e-6), the CDR3 was missing, or the read contained stop codons, out-of-frame junctions, or ambiguous translated residues. V3J clonotypes were defined by identical inferred V gene, J gene, and CDR3 amino acid sequence. The percentage overlap between two repertoires was calculated by dividing the number of shared unique clonotypes by the size of the smaller repertoire. Richness of each repertoire was evaluated using RTK rarefaction, the Chao1 estimator, and Recon v2.1 estimates of unobserved clonotypes. Generation probabilities were computed with OLGA for all TCRbeta clonotypes obtained by the gDNA method from a handful of donors. Entries here come from immuneACCESS through TCRdb and include only in-frame sequences with V and J called. Some clones fail to appear in such tables; in the studies checked, an unresolved V gene covers under half of the shortfall, and the cause of the remainder is unknown. Clonal size and the V and J genes are those of that table, whereas D and trimming came from the DNA. This sample lists about 640,000 clones; about two thirds were detected once. Of the sample, about 2% is held by the ten largest clones.

Overall results and qualifications from the work: Approximately 4.8% of naive CD4, approximately 3.7% of naive CD8, 2% to 2.5% of memory CD4, and more than 0.35% of memory CD8 clonotypes were shared across a few donors. The small number of donors limited the genetic and exposure-history diversity represented. Incomplete sequencing was indicated by rarefaction of sorted-subset datasets, despite the large sequencing depth. Pairwise subsampling led to the expectation that sequencing depth would affect the degree of clonotype sharing among donors. Larger estimated clonotype richness was generally found for naive subsets than for memory subsets. Sampling was restricted to blood, and TCR repertoires in tissue are likely to differ from TCR repertoires in blood. Compared with non-shared clonotypes, clonotypes shared by all four sorted-subset donors had higher generation probabilities.

Healthy HIV-negative adults with no recently reported acute infections or vaccinations were included as donors. Every donor was a Caucasian adult residing in Nashville, Tennessee, USA. Magnetic negative selection was used to enrich CD4+ T cells, after which naive cells were positively selected on CD45RA and the negative fraction became the memory subset. Blood was collected by leukapheresis, and PBMCs were isolated by Ficoll-Histopaque density gradient centrifugation and then cryopreserved in liquid nitrogen vapor phase. Analytical flow cytometry was used to check the purity and quantity of each magnetically sorted T cell population. Genomic DNA was isolated from every sorted fraction and measured by UV absorbance on a Nanodrop 2000c. For this chain, trimming is 1 base at the V end and 3 bases at the J end, and the number of junction bases without a gene match is 5. The CDR3 goes from the cysteine to the phenylalanine over 16 residues. The entry retains the CDR3 DNA only, 48 bases that are in frame from base 1. CDR1 and CDR2 are read off the germline V gene as SGHAT and FQNNGV.

Comment on this clone: Its antigen has not been determined. Qualities for individual bases were not recorded, and no much larger clone is one base off.

The clonotype originates from a woman under 40 in good health. The rearranged chain carries TRBV11-2 and TRBJ2-3, with TRBD2 matching 9 junction bases. Material: memory CD4+ T cells sorted from blood. The sample's cell subset or site, from its label and the paper: CD45RA-negative fraction. In nucleotides, the sequence is TGTGCCAGCAGCTTAGGGAGTAGCGGGAGTACAGATACGCAGTATTTT. Its protein is CASSLGSSGSTDTQYF.